The 9 T cell receptor beta chains listed next were all sequenced from one sample in a study of T-cell reconstitution after alpha-beta-depleted transplantation in children. Unique molecular identifiers were used in preparing the TCRbeta library. TCRdb re-analysed the PCR reads in MiXCR, keeping a single row per CDR3 protein. The sample has hundreds of thousands of distinct CDR3 sequences; under 15% are singletons. The sample consisted of PBMCs, taken before TCRalphabeta/CD19-depleted stem cell transplant. Receptors were obtained from a girl aged 2 to 9 with congenital amegakaryocytic thrombocytopenia, due to receive a stem cell transplant.

At least ten counts were recorded for this clonotype. CDR3: CASSFSAGGTEAFF. The CDR3 region has the DNA TGTGCCAGCAGTTTTTCAGCTGGGGGGACTGAAGCTTTCTTT. V and J are TRBV12-3 or TRBV12-4 and TRBJ1-1; possible D gene TRBD1, 5 bases. The CDR3 is 14 amino acids. Trimming took off 3 bases at V and 5 bases at J, with 13 bases between the two ends.

The chain employs TRBV7-8 and TRBJ2-7; D may be TRBD2 (5 bases). Trimming shortened V by 5 bases and J by 3 bases, and 11 bases separated the two germline ends. The length of the CDR3 is 13 residues. CDR1 SGHVS and CDR2 FQNEAQ come from the germline V gene. CDR3 amino acids: CASSGGPVYEQYF. In DNA, the CDR3 is TGTGCCAGCAGCGGAGGACCGGTCTACGAGCAGTACTTC.

This clonotype was found a few times. This chain uses TRBV5-1 with TRBJ2-7; the match to TRBD2 covers 11 bases. The CDR3 is 18 residues long. With 0 bases clipped from V and 3 bases from J, the junction kept 11 bases outside the gene matches. Germline V CDR1 and CDR2: SGHRS, YFSETQ. The CDR3, as DNA: TGCGCCAGCAGCTTGGGGACCCGACTAGCGGGGCTGATCTACGAGCAGTACTTC. Its translation is CASSLGTRLAGLIYEQYF. Full variable domain (missing parts from reference TRBV5-1 and TRBJ2-7): KAGVTQTPRYLIKTRGQQVTLSCSPISGHRSVSWYQQTPGQGLQFLFEYFSETQRNKGNFPGRFSGRQFSNSRSEMNVSTLELGDSALYLCASSLGTRLAGLIYEQYFGPGTRLTVT.

This chain joins TRBV18 and TRBJ2-1, with D perhaps being TRBD1 or TRBD2 (7 bases each). This CDR3 region has 18 residues. Germline CDR1 and CDR2: KGHSH and LQKENI. Trimming pared 5 bases from V and 1 base from J, leaving 21 bases between. CDR3 protein: CASSSRGGGRGSYNEQFF. Here the CDR3 DNA reads TGTGCCAGCTCATCCCGAGGGGGCGGGAGAGGTTCCTACAATGAGCAGTTCTTC.

This CDR3 is CASSFGAENIQYF. The CDR3 nucleotides are TGTGCCAGCAGTTTCGGGGCGGAGAACATTCAGTACTTC. The chain combines TRBV27 with TRBJ2-4, with D possibly being TRBD1 or TRBD2 (5 bases each). This CDR3 contains 13 residues. The V end was cut by 3 bases, the J end by 7 bases, with 10 bases between. Germline V gives CDR1 MNHEY, CDR2 SMNVEV (reference sequence).

The rearrangement joins TRBV7-6 to TRBJ2-7; the D gene is possibly TRBD2 (6 bases). From germline, CDR1 is SGHVS and CDR2 FNYEAQ. This CDR3 spans 14 amino acids. Trimming took 4 bases from V and 7 from J, leaving 17 bases between them. The CDR3 reads CASSSPGLSWEQYF. CDR3 sequence (DNA): TGTGCCAGCAGCTCACCGGGACTTAGCTGGGAGCAGTACTTC.

Ten or more counts support this clonotype. The chain uses TRBV10-3 and TRBJ2-1; TRBD2 matches 9 bases. The CDR3 length is 14 residues. The ends lost 7 bases at V and 2 bases at J; junction bases unmatched: 3. Germline V lookup: CDR1 ENHRY, CDR2 SYGVKD. This CDR3 is CAINRLAAYNEQFF. The CDR3 DNA is TGTGCCATCAATAGACTAGCGGCCTACAATGAGCAGTTCTTC.

This clonotype has more than one count but fewer than ten. The chain has TRBV18 and TRBJ2-7; 9 bases align to TRBD1. The junction had 10 bases not matched to a gene; V was cut back by 3 bases and J by 4 bases. The CDR3 contains 16 residues. The V gene's germline CDR1 is KGHSH and CDR2 LQKENI. The CDR3 sequence is CASSPGQGTELYEQYF. For the CDR3, the DNA is TGTGCCAGCTCACCCGGACAGGGGACTGAACTATACGAGCAGTACTTC.

The table lists this clonotype with many counts. The V call is TRBV20-1, the J call TRBJ1-2; D not certain. The ends were cut back, 5 bases at V and 2 bases at J, with 18 bases in the middle. This CDR3 has 15 residues. The V gene's germline CDR1 is DFQATT and CDR2 SNEGSKA (reference sequence). The CDR3 coding sequence is TGCAGTGCTGAATCGTGGAGACGAGGGAACTATGGCTACACCTTC. It specifies CSAESWRRGNYGYTF.